Following are 28 T cell receptor beta chains from one sample sequenced in a study of T cell changes during pregnancy in multiple sclerosis. Profiling relied on immunoSEQ multiplex PCR, and the TCRdb table lists in-frame clones only, not all of them. The sample holds approximately 37,000 clones, about 92% seen once. Here the sequenced sample was CD4+ T cells from peripheral blood mononuclear cells, taken in the third trimester of pregnancy. Every receptor here comes from a female donor with multiple sclerosis, enrolled in a pregnancy study.

The chain uses TRBV2 and TRBJ1-2; 9 bases fit TRBD1. In germline, CDR1 is SNHLY, CDR2 FYNNEI. CDR3 length equals 13 residues. Losses at the gene ends were 8 bases for V and 9 bases for J; bases not matched to a gene: 10. The CDR3 sequence is CASLRTGDPSYTF. CDR3 DNA sequence: TGTGCCAGCTTGAGGACAGGGGACCCAAGCTACACCTTC.

The chain has TRBV11-2 and TRBJ2-3, with D tentatively TRBD1 (5 bases). The V and J ends lost 2 bases and 0 bases respectively, with 15 bases between them. Germline lookup yields CDR1 SGHAT and CDR2 FQNNGV. The CDR3 runs to 17 residues. CDR3 nucleotide sequence: TGTGCCAGCAGCTTAAGGCGACAGCGTCCTAGCACAGATACGCAGTATTTT. Its protein is CASSLRRQRPSTDTQYF.

V and J are TRBV7-6 and TRBJ2-7; TRBD1 matches 10 bases. V trimming: 5 bases; J trimming: 4 bases; junction bases outside the gene matches: 8. This CDR3 contains 15 residues. Looked up from germline, CDR1 is SGHVS and CDR2 is FNYEAQ. CDR3 amino acids: CASSPTGGTSYEQYF. CDR3 DNA sequence: TGTGCCAGCAGCCCGACAGGGGGCACCTCTTACGAGCAGTACTTC.

The gene calls are TRBV2 and TRBJ1-6; 9 nucleotides agree with TRBD1. Germline trimming cut 6 bases from V and 2 bases from J; bases unmatched to any gene: 5. The germline V gene encodes CDR1 SNHLY and CDR2 FYNNEI. The CDR3 runs to 16 residues. This CDR3 reads CASRGQGRTYNSPLHF. In DNA form, the CDR3 reads TGTGCCAGCAGGGGACAGGGTCGGACCTATAATTCACCCCTCCACTTT.

This clone was detected once. The chain couples TRBV5-1 to TRBJ2-1; 13 bases are shared with TRBD2. This CDR3 region has 16 residues. Per the germline V gene, CDR1 is SGHRS and CDR2 is YFSETQ. Trimming took 3 bases from V and 6 from J; bases not matched to a gene: 6. CDR3 in DNA: TGCGCCAGCAGCTCAGCCACTAGCGGGAGGGCCAATGAGCAGTTCTTC. This codes for CASSSATSGRANEQFF.

The table lists this clone with a count of one. J is TRBJ2-7 and V is TRBV18; possible D gene TRBD2, 6 bases. Germline V CDR1 and CDR2: KGHSH, LQKENI. The V and J ends lost 2 bases and 6 bases respectively, with 32 bases between them. The CDR3 extends over 20 amino acids. In DNA, the CDR3 is TGTGCCAGCTCACCATTAGTACCACCGACTAGAGGGGCTTTTCTCGGCGAGCAGTACTTC. Protein: CASSPLVPPTRGAFLGEQYF.

The V gene is TRBV7-8, the J gene TRBJ2-5; 14 bases match TRBD2. The CDR3 loop spans 18 amino acids. Trimming cost V 5 bases and J 5 bases; bases outside gene matches: 13. In germline, CDR1 is SGHVS, CDR2 FQNEAQ. For the CDR3, the DNA is TGTGCCAGCAGCCAAGGGACTAGCGGGGGCGCCTATAGTGAGACCCAGTACTTC. It encodes CASSQGTSGGAYSETQYF. The full variable domain, in which reference TRBV7-8 and TRBJ2-5 provide the parts outside the CDR3, is GAGVSQSPRYKVAKRGQDVALRCDPISGHVSLFWYQQALGQGPEFLTYFQNEAQLDKSGLPSDRFFAERPEGSVSTLKIQRTQQEDSAVYLCASSQGTSGGAYSETQYFGPGTRLLVL.

V gene TRBV28 combines with J gene TRBJ2-2; D gene uncertain. Germline lookup yields CDR1 MDHEN and CDR2 SYDVKM. This CDR3 contains 15 residues. Trimming removed 7 bases from V and 2 bases from J, with 14 bases in between. CDR3 bases: TGTGCCAGCACCCCCTCCAGGCCAAACACCGGGGAGCTGTTTTTT. Protein: CASTPSRPNTGELFF. The complete variable domain, with remaining parts taken from reference TRBV28 and TRBJ2-2, reads DVKVTQSSRYLVKRTGEKVFLECVQDMDHENMFWYRQDPGLGLRLIYFSYDVKMKEKGDIPEGYSVSREKKERFSLILESASTNQTSMYLCASTPSRPNTGELFFGEGSRLTVL.

This chain connects TRBV19 to TRBJ2-7; 8 positions agree with TRBD1. The V segment lost 6 bases and the J segment 6 bases; nucleotides outside the gene matches: 7. Per germline, CDR1 LNHDA and CDR2 SQIVND (reference sequence). CDR3 length: 13 residues. For the CDR3, the DNA is TGTGCCAGTAGAAGGACAGGGAATAGCGAGCAGTACTTC. Protein: CASRRTGNSEQYF.

The chain has TRBV11-1 and TRBJ2-2; D possibly corresponds to TRBD2 (6 bases). V was pared by 5 bases and J by 7 bases, with 23 bases between. The length of the CDR3 is 17 residues. Germline V gives CDR1 SGHAT, CDR2 FQDESV (reference sequence). This CDR3 is CASSGQGLGAGIGELFF. DNA of the CDR3: TGTGCCAGCAGCGGGCAAGGTTTAGGGGCGGGAATCGGGGAGCTGTTTTTT.

V usage is TRBV19 and J usage is TRBJ2-5; D is unresolved. The CDR3 is 14 residues long. Trimming took 3 bases from V and 2 from J, leaving 10 bases between them. Germline V gene data show CDR1 as LNHDA and CDR2 as SQIVND (reference sequence). CDR3 residues: CASSMGRLQETQYF. Here the CDR3 DNA reads TGTGCCAGTAGTATGGGCCGATTGCAAGAGACCCAGTACTTC.

The chain is built from TRBV7-3 and TRBJ1-1; D might be TRBD1 (6 bases). The V gene's germline CDR1 is SGHTA and CDR2 FQGTGA. Trimming pared 1 base from V and 8 bases from J, leaving 14 bases between. The CDR3 is 14 amino acids. In nucleotides, the CDR3 is TGTGCCAGCAGCTTAAGTCCCGGGACACAAGAAGCTTTCTTT. It translates to CASSLSPGTQEAFF.

The rearrangement joins TRBV6-1 to TRBJ2-7; tentative D call: TRBD1 (5 bases). Trimming stripped 8 bases from V and 3 bases from J, with 17 bases between. Germline CDR1 reads MNHNS; CDR2 reads SASEGT. The CDR3 runs to 14 residues. CDR3 bases: TGTGCCAGCGCTCCGCAGGGTATACGCTACGAGCAGTACTTC. It specifies CASAPQGIRYEQYF.

This chain uses TRBV10-3 with TRBJ2-2; the D is unclear. The CDR3 spans 12 residues. Germline V gene sequence: CDR1 ENHRY, CDR2 SYGVKD. V was pared by 0 bases and J by 13 bases, with 9 bases between. The CDR3 region has the DNA TGTGCCATCAGTGAGTCAGTTTCGGTGCTGTTTTTT. Translated, it gives CAISESVSVLFF.

This chain links TRBV14 with TRBJ2-1, with a possible D match to TRBD1 (5 bases). The CDR3 totals 18 residues. V lost 1 base and J lost 0, with 16 bases in between. Germline assignment: CDR1 SGHDN and CDR2 FVKESK. This chain's CDR3 is CASSQGSVIGASYNEQFF. The CDR3 DNA reads TGTGCCAGCAGCCAAGGGTCTGTGATAGGGGCCTCCTACAATGAGCAGTTCTTC.

This clone is labeled as medium-sized (0.01 to 0.1%). The genes are TRBV2 and TRBJ1-2; D ambiguous. The CDR3 extends over 13 amino acids. Germline V gives CDR1 SNHLY, CDR2 FYNNEI. Between the trimmed V and J ends, which lost 5 bases and 3 bases, there was a span of 10 bases. CDR3 residues: CASSHRRDYGYTF. In DNA form, the CDR3 reads TGTGCCAGCAGTCATAGACGGGACTATGGCTACACCTTC.

The chain uses TRBV19 and TRBJ1-6; possible D gene TRBD1, 5 bases. Germline assignment: CDR1 LNHDA and CDR2 SQIVND (reference sequence). V was shortened by 3 bases and J by 10 bases, with 22 bases between the two germline ends. This CDR3 comprises 17 residues. CDR3 in DNA: TGTGCCAGTAGTATGACGGCTGGAAGGGGTTCCGGGTCACCCCTCCACTTT. This gives the protein CASSMTAGRGSGSPLHF.

This clone showed up just a few times. The chain couples TRBV19 to TRBJ2-2; 10 nucleotides line up with TRBD2. The CDR3 contains 14 residues. In germline, CDR1 is LNHDA, CDR2 SQIVND (reference sequence). Trimming at V came to 6 bases and at J to 5 bases, leaving 3 bases not matched to a gene. CDR3: CASRLGLATGELFF. CDR3 bases: TGTGCCAGTAGGCTGGGACTAGCGACCGGGGAGCTGTTTTTT.

V is TRBV4-1 and J is TRBJ2-3; the D gene is possibly TRBD2 (6 bases). The CDR3 is 15 amino acids. Trimming stripped 1 base from V and 2 bases from J, with 10 bases between. Per germline, CDR1 MGHRA and CDR2 YSYEKL. CDR3 in DNA: TGCGCCAGCAGCCAAGTCGCGGGGACCACAGATACGCAGTATTTT. The encoded protein is CASSQVAGTTDTQYF.

The V gene is TRBV7-8, the J gene TRBJ2-4; 11 nucleotides align to TRBD2. Germline trimming cut 5 bases from V and 4 bases from J; bases unmatched to any gene: 19. The CDR3 covers 20 residues. Per germline, CDR1 SGHVS and CDR2 FQNEAQ. This CDR3 is CASSLLYSGGGRRAKNIQYF. The CDR3 DNA reads as TGTGCCAGCAGCCTCCTTTATAGCGGGGGGGGCCGTCGGGCGAAAAACATTCAGTACTTC.

The gene calls are TRBV5-5 and TRBJ1-1; TRBD1 matches at 8 bases. V lost 1 base and J lost 1; bases outside the gene matches: 3. Germline CDR1 reads SGHKS; CDR2 reads YYEKEE (reference sequence). The CDR3 covers 15 residues. The CDR3 DNA sequence: TGTGCCAGCAGCTTGACAGGGGGGGGGAACACTGAAGCTTTCTTT. As protein: CASSLTGGGNTEAFF.

This chain links TRBV27 with TRBJ2-1; 13 nucleotides align to TRBD2. With 5 bases clipped from V and 7 bases from J, the junction kept 14 bases outside the gene matches. The germline gives CDR1 MNHEY, CDR2 SMNVEV (reference sequence). CDR3 length: 18 amino acids. CDR3 DNA: TGTGCCAGCAGTCCCACCCGGACTAGCGGGAGTCTTGGTAATGAGCAGTTCTTC. Its translation is CASSPTRTSGSLGNEQFF.

J is TRBJ1-1 and V is TRBV20-1; 7 positions agree with TRBD1. This CDR3 spans 11 amino acids. J lost 8 bases, V lost 6 bases, and 6 bases had no gene match. Germline CDR1 DFQATT, CDR2 SNEGSKA (reference sequence). The CDR3 bases are TGCAGTGCCACTCAGACAGGGGAAGCTTTCTTT. It specifies CSATQTGEAFF.

The genes are TRBV19 and TRBJ2-3; a weak D match, TRBD2 (6 bases). This CDR3 has 16 residues. V shed 7 bases and J shed 7 bases, with 24 bases lying between them. The germline CDR1 and CDR2 sequences are LNHDA and SQIVND (reference sequence). The CDR3 nucleotides are TGTGCCAGTAACCAAATCCGGGACTTTGTACTAAATACGCAGTATTTT. Its protein is CASNQIRDFVLNTQYF.

The gene calls are TRBV7-8 and TRBJ2-3; D is ambiguous. This CDR3 region has 12 residues. Germline CDR1 SGHVS, CDR2 FQNEAQ. The V end was cut by 5 bases, the J end by 2 bases, with 5 bases between. The CDR3 nucleotides are TGTGCCAGCAGCGACACCACAGATACGCAGTATTTT. Its protein product is CASSDTTDTQYF.

V and J are TRBV5-5 and TRBJ1-5, with D tentatively TRBD1 (5 bases). V was shortened by 2 bases and J by 0 bases, with 12 bases between the two germline ends. CDR1 and CDR2 (germline): SGHKS, YYEKEE (reference sequence). This CDR3 comprises 16 residues. CDR3 sequence (DNA): TGTGCCAGCAGCTTAGAAGGGGAATATAGCAATCAGCCCCAGCATTTT. Its protein is CASSLEGEYSNQPQHF.

The chain joins TRBV2 to TRBJ2-7; unclear D gene. V lost 1 base to trimming and J lost 3 bases, with 10 bases between them. This CDR3 region has 14 residues. The germline V gene has CDR1 SNHLY and CDR2 FYNNEI. For the CDR3, the DNA is TGTGCCAGCAGTGAAGGTGTTCCCCGCTACGAGCAGTACTTC. Amino acids: CASSEGVPRYEQYF.

The genes are TRBV7-8 and TRBJ1-4, with 9 bases identical to TRBD1. This CDR3 spans 17 amino acids. Germline V CDR1 and CDR2: SGHVS, FQNEAQ. The ends lost 3 bases at V and 1 base at J; junction bases unmatched: 6. CDR3 protein: CASSFRPTGGTNEKLFF. The CDR3 nucleotides are TGTGCCAGCAGCTTCCGCCCGACAGGGGGAACTAATGAAAAACTGTTTTTT.